Given below is one T cell receptor beta chain in context. Its specificity is unknown. This sample was included in a study of Tregs in tolerant kidney transplant recipients. Broader study findings: Changing PCR primers prevented nucleotide comparison between some patients' samples. Findings come from small patient numbers and require larger validation. In tolerant patients, donor-specific Tregs outgrew total Tregs, suggesting antigen-driven expansion.

Method: immunoSEQ multiplex PCR; TCRdb's copy keeps in-frame clones and lacks some. The profile shows 75,000 to 100,000 clones, approximately 94% of them singletons. V gave up 7 bases and J gave up 0 bases, with 13 bases separating them. Germline V gene data show CDR1 as MNHEY and CDR2 as SMNVEV (reference sequence). The CDR3 length is 14 residues. The nonmyeloablative bone marrow transplants came from related graft donors, with transient mixed chimerism. Unstimulated regulatory T cells (CD4+CD25+CD127-), CD4+CD25- non-regulatory cells, CD4 and CD8 cells were FACS-sorted from thawed PBMCs. This receptor was identified in a human patient who received a combined kidney and bone marrow transplant. Some T cells may be provided by the graft donor. The sample in question was CD4+ T cells from blood (PBMCs), obtained 12 months after the transplant. V and J are TRBV27 and TRBJ2-7; no firm D call. The CDR3, as DNA: TGTGCCAGCAAATCACTATCCTCCTCCTACGAGCAGTACTTC. Its translation is CASKSLSSSYEQYF.